The 20 T cell receptor beta chains given below trace back to one sample, sequenced in a study of T cell changes during pregnancy in multiple sclerosis. This table comes from immunoSEQ multiplex PCR, and its TCRdb copy is limited to in-frame clones, with some not included. The data contain 50,000 to 60,000 clones, around 90% of them seen just once; the ten biggest clones take up 0.25% to 0.3%. Source: CD4+ T cells from peripheral blood mononuclear cells, taken in the second trimester of pregnancy. The receptors shown here come from a female donor with multiple sclerosis, enrolled in a pregnancy study.

This chain links TRBV6-4 with TRBJ1-6; the D is unclear. The germline V and J ends were trimmed by 4 bases and 6 bases, with 13 bases remaining between them. Germline CDR1 and CDR2: MRHNA and SNTAGT. The CDR3 extends over 15 amino acids. The CDR3 coding sequence is TGTGCCAGCAGTGTTCCGGGGAGGTGTAATTCACCCCTCCACTTT. Translating gives CASSVPGRCNSPLHF.

This chain joins TRBV7-9 and TRBJ2-3; possibly TRBD2 for D (5 bases). V lost 10 bases to trimming and J lost 4 bases, with 6 bases between them. Germline V lookup: CDR1 SEHNR, CDR2 FQNEAQ (reference sequence). The CDR3 is made up of 10 amino acids. The CDR3 region has the DNA TGTGCCACCGGGGCAGATACGCAGTATTTT. Translation: CATGADTQYF.

The CDR3 DNA sequence: TGTGCCAGCAGCCCGCAATACAGGGGGCGCGGCGGGGAGCTGTTTTTT. It yields the protein CASSPQYRGRGGELFF. The V and J genes are TRBV7-3 and TRBJ2-2; the match to TRBD1 covers 9 bases. V shed 5 bases and J 7 bases; nucleotides not matched to a gene: 11. Germline CDR1 and CDR2: SGHTA and FQGTGA. The CDR3 runs to 16 residues.

This chain joins TRBV5-4 and TRBJ2-1; D remains unclear. The V gene's germline CDR1 is SGHNT and CDR2 YYREEE (reference sequence). V shed 7 bases and J shed 9 bases, with 23 bases lying between them. This CDR3 is 15 amino acids long. The DNA for the CDR3 is TGTGCCAGCCAACTCGAGCCTAGAACCGAGCCTGAGCAGTTCTTC. It codes for CASQLEPRTEPEQFF.

The rearrangement uses TRBV2 and TRBJ2-5, with 10 bases matching TRBD2. Germline V gene sequence: CDR1 SNHLY, CDR2 FYNNEI. The junction had 3 bases not matched to a gene; V was cut back by 6 bases and J by 5 bases. The length of the CDR3 is 13 residues. The CDR3 bases are TGTGCCAGCAGACTAGCGGGGATGGAGACCCAGTACTTC. Protein sequence: CASRLAGMETQYF.

This clone was observed a handful of times. The V call is TRBV2, the J call TRBJ1-1; D possibly corresponds to TRBD1 (5 bases). The CDR3 totals 11 residues. V was trimmed by 6 bases and J by 5 bases, leaving 7 bases between them. From germline, CDR1 is SNHLY and CDR2 FYNNEI. Here the CDR3 reads CASSQGTEAFF. CDR3 sequence (DNA): TGTGCCAGCAGCCAGGGTACTGAAGCTTTCTTT.

The V gene is TRBV15, the J gene TRBJ2-7; D unclear. Trimming removed 3 bases from V and 1 base from J, with 4 bases in between. Germline V gives CDR1 LNHNV, CDR2 YYDKDF (reference sequence). This CDR3 is 12 amino acids long. The CDR3 DNA reads TGTGCCACCAGCAGGTCTTCCTACGAGCAGTACTTC. It encodes CATSRSSYEQYF.

The chain has TRBV11-3 and TRBJ1-1; no clear D. CDR3 size: 13 residues. Trimming took off 0 bases at V and 3 bases at J, with 5 bases between the two ends. Germline assignment: CDR1 SGHNT and CDR2 YENEEA. CDR3 region: CASSLDRDTEAFF. CDR3 bases: TGTGCCAGCAGCTTAGATCGGGACACTGAAGCTTTCTTT.

The genes are TRBV9 and TRBJ2-6; D might be TRBD1 (6 bases). This CDR3 has 17 amino acids. Germline CDR1 and CDR2: SGDLS and YYNGEE. Trimming took 1 base from V and 0 from J, leaving 11 bases between them. CDR3 sequence: CASSVSGHRSGANVLTF. The CDR3 nucleotides are TGTGCCAGCAGCGTATCGGGACACCGCTCTGGGGCCAACGTCCTGACTTTC. Together with reference TRBV9 and TRBJ2-6, the CDR3 gives the full variable domain: DSGVTQTPKHLITATGQRVTLRCSPRSGDLSVYWYQQSLDQGLQFLIQYYNGEERAKGNILERFSAQQFPDLHSELNLSSLELGDSALYFCASSVSGHRSGANVLTFGAGSRLTVL.

The DNA of the CDR3 is TGTGCCTGGAGTGGGAGGCCCAACTACAATGAGCAGTTCTTC. The encoded protein is CAWSGRPNYNEQFF. The chain uses TRBV30 and TRBJ2-1; D might be TRBD2 (5 bases). Germline assignment: CDR1 GTSNPN and CDR2 SVGIG (reference sequence). This CDR3 spans 14 amino acids. Trimming cost V 1 base and J 3 bases, with 10 bases left between them.

The gene calls are TRBV10-2 and TRBJ1-2; the match to TRBD1 covers 7 bases. Germline V lookup: CDR1 WSHSY, CDR2 SAAADI. The CDR3 runs 14 residues. The trim removed 7 bases at V and 8 bases at J, leaving 13 bases unmatched. The CDR3 nucleotides are TGCGCCAGCAACCCGGACAGGCCTGGGGTAGGCTACACCTTC. It encodes CASNPDRPGVGYTF.

To note about this clone: Other DNA sequences in this specimen translate into the identical CDR3. The chain uses TRBV18 and TRBJ1-2; 9 bases agree with TRBD1. V was clipped by 3 bases and J by 2 bases; unmatched bases: 1. The germline gives CDR1 KGHSH, CDR2 LQKENI. The CDR3 is 14 residues long. CDR3 loop: CASSPGTGNYGYTF. The CDR3, as DNA: TGTGCCAGCTCACCCGGGACAGGGAACTATGGCTACACCTTC.

There are a few counts of this clone. The chain couples TRBV25-1 to TRBJ1-1; D remains unclear. The length of the CDR3 is 13 residues. Trimming removed 5 bases from V and 4 bases from J, with 11 bases in between. CDR1 is MGHDK, CDR2 SYGVNS, per germline. The CDR3 sequence is CASSQQTGTEAFF. CDR3 in DNA: TGTGCCAGCAGTCAACAAACGGGCACTGAAGCTTTCTTT. Supplemented by reference TRBV25-1 and TRBJ1-1, the full variable domain reads EADIYQTPRYLVIGTGKKITLECSQTMGHDKMYWYQQDPGMELHLIHYSYGVNSTEKGDLSSESTVSRIRTEHFPLTLESARPSHTSQYLCASSQQTGTEAFFGQGTRLTVV.

CDR3 DNA sequence: TGCGCCAGCAGCCCTGATGGACAGGGGTACAATCAGCCCCAGCATTTT. This encodes CASSPDGQGYNQPQHF. The chain is built from TRBV5-1 and TRBJ1-5; 9 positions match TRBD1. This CDR3 region has 16 residues. The junction had 8 bases not matched to a gene; V was cut back by 4 bases and J by 3 bases. Germline loops: CDR1 SGHRS, CDR2 YFSETQ.

The V call is TRBV30, the J call TRBJ2-5; the match to TRBD1 covers 8 bases. CDR3 size: 13 residues. Per germline, CDR1 GTSNPN and CDR2 SVGIG (reference sequence). V shed 5 bases and J 5 bases; nucleotides not matched to a gene: 7. CDR3 sequence: CAWDARTGETQYF. The CDR3 DNA sequence: TGTGCCTGGGACGCCCGGACAGGGGAGACCCAGTACTTC.

The chain uses TRBV5-1 and TRBJ1-5; 7 bases are shared with TRBD1. This CDR3 is built from 15 residues. V was clipped by 2 bases and J by 4 bases; unmatched bases: 6. The germline V gene has CDR1 SGHRS and CDR2 YFSETQ. CDR3 amino acids: CASSLTGEGNQPQHF. The DNA for the CDR3 is TGCGCCAGCAGCTTAACAGGGGAAGGTAATCAGCCCCAGCATTTT.

In its sample, this clone was seen once. The chain carries TRBV11-2 and TRBJ1-4; D might be TRBD1 (5 bases). CDR3 length: 14 residues. CDR1 is SGHAT and CDR2 is FQNNGV in the germline V gene. The V end was cut by 2 bases, the J end by 7 bases, with 11 bases between. CDR3 loop: CASSLRGRGEKLFF. CDR3 sequence (DNA): TGTGCCAGCAGCTTAAGGGGAAGGGGTGAAAAACTGTTTTTT.

The chain is built from TRBV7-8 and TRBJ2-7; the match to TRBD2 covers 8 bases. V was clipped by 3 bases and J by 3 bases; unmatched bases: 1. Germline V gives CDR1 SGHVS, CDR2 FQNEAQ. This CDR3 comprises 13 residues. The CDR3 DNA sequence: TGTGCCAGCAGCTTCGGGGGGGACTACGAGCAGTACTTC. Protein: CASSFGGDYEQYF.

The chain combines TRBV5-4 with TRBJ1-2; 8 bases map to TRBD1. The germline gives CDR1 SGHNT, CDR2 YYREEE (reference sequence). The trim removed 5 bases at V and 5 bases at J, leaving 8 bases unmatched. The CDR3 sequence is 14 residues long. This CDR3 is CASRTGGENYGYTF. In nucleotides, the CDR3 is TGTGCCAGCAGAACAGGGGGGGAAAATTATGGCTACACCTTC.

The rearrangement links TRBV5-4 to TRBJ2-2; 7 bases map to TRBD1. The CDR3 consists of 14 residues. V shed 6 bases and J 1 base; nucleotides not matched to a gene: 3. Germline loops: CDR1 SGHNT, CDR2 YYREEE (reference sequence). CDR3 sequence: CASTGQKNTGELFF. CDR3 DNA: TGTGCCAGCACGGGACAGAAGAACACCGGGGAGCTGTTTTTT.